The 21 T cell receptor beta chains below all came from one sample that was sequenced in a study of graft-versus-host responses after intestinal transplantation. The assay was immunoSEQ multiplex PCR, and TCRdb's table has in-frame clones only and misses some. The sample lists 12,000 or so clones, 91% occurring once. Regarding time point: postoperative day 105 after intestinal transplantation (dayNNNN = postoperative day). This sample comprised PBMCs, obtained 105 days after intestinal transplantation. Receptors were obtained from a human patient who received an intestinal transplant, so some T cells may come from the graft donor.

This sequence joins TRBV5-1 and TRBJ1-3, with D maybe TRBD1 (6 bases). The germline V and J ends were trimmed by 0 bases and 0 bases, with 16 bases remaining between them. CDR3 size: 18 residues. Germline V CDR1 and CDR2: SGHRS, YFSETQ. The DNA of the CDR3 is TGCGCCAGCAGCTTGGCCGTGGGGGCAGGAGGCTCTGGAAACACCATATATTTT. Protein: CASSLAVGAGGSGNTIYF.

The rearrangement links TRBV5-6 to TRBJ1-1; D is uncertain. V lost 6 bases and J lost 0, with 6 bases in between. This CDR3 comprises 12 residues. Germline CDR1 and CDR2: SGHDT and YYEEEE. The CDR3 nucleotides read TGTGCCAGCACAGGATTGAACACTGAAGCTTTCTTT. It translates to CASTGLNTEAFF.

V and J are TRBV5-1 and TRBJ2-2; the D gene is possibly TRBD1 (6 bases). Germline CDR1 is SGHRS and CDR2 is YFSETQ. The CDR3 extends over 14 amino acids. Trimming left V 7 bases short and J 5 bases short, with 15 bases between. In nucleotides, the CDR3 is TGCGCCAGCCAAACGGCGACAGGTACCGGGGAGCTGTTTTTT. Translated, it gives CASQTATGTGELFF. Full variable domain (remainder filled in from reference TRBV5-1 and TRBJ2-2): KAGVTQTPRYLIKTRGQQVTLSCSPISGHRSVSWYQQTPGQGLQFLFEYFSETQRNKGNFPGRFSGRQFSNSRSEMNVSTLELGDSALYLCASQTATGTGELFFGEGSRLTVL.

The rearrangement links TRBV5-1 to TRBJ2-1, with a tentative D call TRBD2 (5 bases). The CDR3 is made up of 13 amino acids. V dropped 3 bases and J dropped 7 bases, with 11 bases sitting between them. Per the germline V gene, CDR1 is SGHRS and CDR2 is YFSETQ. CDR3: CASSWTPSNEQFF. Here the CDR3 DNA reads TGCGCCAGCAGCTGGACTCCGTCGAATGAGCAGTTCTTC.

The rearrangement uses TRBV7-9 and TRBJ1-6; maybe TRBD1 (5 bases). Germline V gene sequence: CDR1 SEHNR, CDR2 FQNEAQ (reference sequence). The CDR3 has 14 amino acids. The V and J ends lost 3 bases and 7 bases respectively, with 10 bases between them. Here the CDR3 reads CASSFGGGNSPLHF. The CDR3 nucleotides are TGTGCCAGCAGCTTCGGGGGGGGGAATTCACCCCTCCACTTT.

The DNA for the CDR3 is TGTGCCAGCAGTCTCGAGGTCGACACTGAAGCTTTCTTT. Translating it yields CASSLEVDTEAFF. V gene TRBV27 combines with J gene TRBJ1-1; no clear D. V gave up 5 bases and J gave up 3 bases, with 10 bases separating them. From germline, CDR1 is MNHEY and CDR2 SMNVEV (reference sequence). This CDR3 spans 13 amino acids.

This chain uses TRBV5-4 with TRBJ2-3; the D is unclear. V lost 1 base and J 1 base, leaving 7 bases between the germline ends. The CDR3 consists of 14 residues. Germline CDR1 and CDR2: SGHNT and YYREEE (reference sequence). The CDR3 bases are TGTGCCAGCAGCTTGACCGGGCGCACAGATACGCAGTATTTT. This gives the protein CASSLTGRTDTQYF.

The gene calls are TRBV11-2 and TRBJ2-1; no clear D. The germline CDR1 and CDR2 sequences are SGHAT and FQNNGV. V was shortened by 4 bases and J by 0 bases, with 13 bases between the two germline ends. The CDR3 totals 16 residues. The CDR3 is CASSSNRQTSYNEQFF. As DNA, the CDR3 is TGTGCCAGCAGCTCCAACCGGCAGACCTCCTACAATGAGCAGTTCTTC.

V is TRBV28 and J is TRBJ1-1; 10 positions match TRBD1. The V and J ends lost 3 bases and 4 bases, in that order; junction bases with no gene match: 14. Germline-derived CDR1 and CDR2 are MDHEN and SYDVKM. The CDR3 length is 18 residues. The CDR3 coding sequence is TGTGCCAGCAGTTTTCCGTCCGGGACAGGGGAAGTTGGCACTGAAGCTTTCTTT. This codes for CASSFPSGTGEVGTEAFF.

The V gene is TRBV5-6, the J gene TRBJ1-1; D not resolved. V shed 1 base and J shed 1 base, with 8 bases lying between them. Germline V lookup: CDR1 SGHDT, CDR2 YYEEEE. The CDR3 spans 14 residues. Written as DNA, the CDR3 is TGTGCCAGCAGCTTGATAACATCGAACACTGAAGCTTTCTTT. This sequence encodes CASSLITSNTEAFF.

The rearrangement joins TRBV7-6 to TRBJ2-3; TRBD2 is a possible D gene (5 bases). Trimming shortened V by 2 bases and J by 8 bases, and 23 bases separated the two germline ends. Germline values: CDR1 SGHVS, CDR2 FNYEAQ. The CDR3 extends over 17 amino acids. CDR3 bases: TGTGCCAGCAGCTTAATCCCTCCTAGCTTTCGTCCGGGTACGCAGTATTTT. It translates to CASSLIPPSFRPGTQYF.

The chain uses TRBV19 and TRBJ2-6, with D perhaps assigned TRBD1 or TRBD2 (6 bases each). The CDR3 runs to 19 residues. Trimming removed 3 bases from V and 5 bases from J, with 23 bases in between. Germline V gene lookup returns CDR1 LNHDA and CDR2 SQIVND (reference sequence). CDR3 residues: CASSIGGTKSQSRANVLTF. CDR3 nucleotides: TGTGCCAGTAGTATTGGAGGGACAAAATCACAAAGTCGGGCCAACGTCCTGACTTTC.

The chain uses TRBV5-1 and TRBJ1-2; D is ambiguous. Germline V gene lookup returns CDR1 SGHRS and CDR2 YFSETQ. Deletions cut 0 bases from V and 8 bases from J, with 14 bases between. The CDR3 is 14 amino acids. The CDR3 protein is CASSLAGGALGYTF. CDR3 bases: TGCGCCAGCAGCTTGGCCGGCGGCGCGTTGGGCTACACCTTC.

The V call is TRBV6-4, the J call TRBJ2-1; D might be TRBD2 (6 bases). The CDR3 consists of 13 residues. Germline CDR1 and CDR2: MRHNA and SNTAGT. Trimming stripped 2 bases from V and 9 bases from J, with 11 bases between. The CDR3 DNA reads as TGTGCCAGCAGTGACGGGACTTCAGGTGAGCAGTTCTTC. Its translation is CASSDGTSGEQFF.

This sequence joins TRBV6-5 and TRBJ2-7; unclear D gene. This CDR3 has 11 residues. Germline CDR1 MNHEY, CDR2 SVGAGI. V was shortened by 5 bases and J by 3 bases, with 5 bases between the two germline ends. The CDR3 coding sequence is TGTGCCAGCAGTGACCACTACGAGCAGTACTTC. This encodes CASSDHYEQYF.

This clone was seen only a few times. The chain has TRBV11-2 and TRBJ1-5; D might be TRBD1 (5 bases). With 5 bases removed from V and 4 bases from J, the gap between germline ends came to 18 bases. Germline CDR1 is SGHAT and CDR2 is FQNNGV. The CDR3 spans 16 residues. CDR3: CASSLTGGRSNQPQHF. The CDR3 DNA sequence: TGTGCCAGCAGCCTAACGGGGGGAAGATCGAATCAGCCCCAGCATTTT.

The chain is built from TRBV14 and TRBJ2-2; 11 bases agree with TRBD2. The CDR3 loop spans 15 amino acids. From germline, CDR1 is SGHDN and CDR2 FVKESK. The V and J ends lost 4 bases and 8 bases, in that order; junction bases with no gene match: 6. DNA of the CDR3: TGTGCCAGCAGCCCCCTAGCGGGAGGTGCGGGGGAGCTGTTTTTT. Its protein product is CASSPLAGGAGELFF. The full variable domain, rest sourced from reference TRBV14 and TRBJ2-2, is EAGVTQFPSHSVIEKGQTVTLRCDPISGHDNLYWYRRVMGKEIKFLLHFVKESKQDESGMPNNRFLAERTGGTYSTLKVQPAELEDSGVYFCASSPLAGGAGELFFGEGSRLTVL.

This clone was counted a few times. The J gene is TRBJ2-2, the V gene TRBV6-1; tentatively, D is TRBD1 (5 bases). The CDR3 sequence is 13 residues long. The germline V gene encodes CDR1 MNHNS and CDR2 SASEGT. Trimming took off 3 bases at V and 3 bases at J, with 5 bases between the two ends. The CDR3 sequence: CASSDRDTGELFF. DNA of the CDR3: TGTGCCAGCAGTGACAGGGACACCGGGGAGCTGTTTTTT.

This clone has a single count. The DNA for the CDR3 is TGTGCCACCGGGCGCGGTACACTAGCTCGGGACGAGCAGTACTTC. As protein: CATGRGTLARDEQYF. The chain carries TRBV15 and TRBJ2-7, with D possibly TRBD2 on 6 matching bases. This CDR3 is 15 amino acids long. Germline V lookup: CDR1 LNHNV, CDR2 YYDKDF (reference sequence). V was trimmed by 8 bases and J by 5 bases, leaving 22 bases between them.

The chain recombines TRBV5-6 with TRBJ2-7; D is unresolved. CDR1 is SGHDT, CDR2 YYEEEE, per germline. Trimming pared 1 base from V and 5 bases from J, leaving 10 bases between. The CDR3 loop spans 13 amino acids. The CDR3 nucleotides read TGTGCCAGCAGCTTGTTGTCTGTGGACGAGCAGTACTTC. Translated, it gives CASSLLSVDEQYF.

This chain links TRBV14 with TRBJ2-7; D possibly uses TRBD1 or TRBD2 (5 bases each). V shed 4 bases and J shed 0 bases, with 16 bases lying between them. The CDR3 runs 16 residues. Germline CDR1 reads SGHDN; CDR2 reads FVKESK. Written as DNA, the CDR3 is TGTGCCAGCAGCCCACATGAGGGGTGGAGCTCCTACGAGCAGTACTTC. This codes for CASSPHEGWSSYEQYF. The entire variable domain, with the rest obtained from reference TRBV14 and TRBJ2-7, is as follows: EAGVTQFPSHSVIEKGQTVTLRCDPISGHDNLYWYRRVMGKEIKFLLHFVKESKQDESGMPNNRFLAERTGGTYSTLKVQPAELEDSGVYFCASSPHEGWSSYEQYFGPGTRLTVT.